The count of the clone carrying this T cell receptor beta chain is one. Its matching antigen is unknown. Spread over ten immunoSEQ deep assay plates, unsorted PBMC DNA underwent sequencing. Method: immunoSEQ multiplex PCR; TCRdb's copy keeps in-frame clones and lacks some. The table lists about 520,000 clones, more than 65% of them singletons. These data belong to a study of shared clonotypes between healthy human individuals. Study-level results: Only blood underwent sampling, and tissue repertoires likely differ. Donor scarcity curtailed the genetic and exposure-history diversity represented herein.

V was shortened by 2 bases and J by 2 bases, with 13 bases between the two germline ends. The CDR3 is 16 amino acids. Germline V gives CDR1 MNHNS, CDR2 SASEGT. Sequenced: PBMCs. This chain connects TRBV6-1 to TRBJ1-5, with D perhaps TRBD1 (6 bases). This sequence was found in a middle-aged woman in good health. Some clones in this sample may be carry-over from other donors' samples. For the CDR3, the DNA is TGTGCCAGCAGTGAACTTTACAGGGAGCGCAATCAGCCCCAGCATTTT. Translated, it gives CASSELYRERNQPQHF.